The 32 T cell receptor beta chains below all came from one sample that was sequenced in a study of shared clonotypes between healthy human individuals. It was CD45RO-negative cells, positively selected for CCR7, that made up naive CD8 cells, with terminally differentiated effector memory CD45RA+ cells excluded. Assay used: immunoSEQ multiplex PCR; TCRdb lists only in-frame clones, some missing. The sample shows some 580,000 clones, 98% of them seen only once. Sequencing used naive CD8+ T cells sorted from blood. The source is a man in his thirties or forties in good health.

The J gene is TRBJ2-3, the V gene TRBV5-1; tentatively, D is TRBD1 (5 bases). Germline V gene sequence: CDR1 SGHRS, CDR2 YFSETQ. V was trimmed by 5 bases and J by 2 bases, leaving 15 bases between them. This CDR3 has 15 amino acids. In nucleotides, the CDR3 is TGCGCCAGCAGTGACAGAAGAACGTCCACAGATACGCAGTATTTT. Its protein is CASSDRRTSTDTQYF.

This sequence joins TRBV10-3 and TRBJ1-1; 7 nucleotides agree with TRBD1. Germline-derived CDR1 and CDR2 are ENHRY and SYGVKD. Trimming took 2 bases from V and 5 from J; bases not matched to a gene: 5. The CDR3 is 14 residues long. CDR3 sequence: CAISEDRVGTEAFF. DNA of the CDR3: TGTGCCATCAGTGAGGACAGGGTAGGTACTGAAGCTTTCTTT.

This chain connects TRBV7-9 to TRBJ2-1; TRBD2 might be the D (6 bases). V lost 5 bases to trimming and J lost 6 bases, with 11 bases between them. Germline V gene sequence: CDR1 SEHNR, CDR2 FQNEAQ (reference sequence). The CDR3 consists of 13 residues. The CDR3 DNA sequence: TGTGCCAGCAGCCGGCTAGCGACCAATGAGCAGTTCTTC. Translation gives CASSRLATNEQFF. Full variable domain (outside the CDR3, taken from reference TRBV7-9 and TRBJ2-1): DTGVSQNPRHKITKRGQNVTFRCDPISEHNRLYWYRQTLGQGPEFLTYFQNEAQLEKSRLLSDRFSAERPKGSFSTLEIQRTEQGDSAMYLCASSRLATNEQFFGPGTRLTVL.

The genes are TRBV7-3 and TRBJ2-1, with D perhaps being TRBD1 or TRBD2 (5 bases each). This CDR3 comprises 15 residues. Per the germline V gene, CDR1 is SGHTA and CDR2 is FQGTGA. V dropped 5 bases and J dropped 0 bases, with 11 bases sitting between them. The CDR3 reads CASSPPGASYNEQFF. In DNA, the CDR3 is TGTGCCAGCAGCCCCCCCGGGGCCTCCTACAATGAGCAGTTCTTC.

The chain links TRBV4-3 to TRBJ2-2; 13 nucleotides align to TRBD2. CDR3 length: 17 amino acids. The J segment lost 7 bases and the V segment lost 5 bases, leaving 10 bases of the junction unmatched. Looked up from germline, CDR1 is LGHNA and CDR2 is YSLEER. CDR3 region: CASSTDGTSGINGELFF. In DNA form, the CDR3 reads TGCGCCAGCAGCACAGACGGGACTAGCGGGATAAACGGGGAGCTGTTTTTT.

The V and J genes are TRBV18 and TRBJ1-1, with a possible D match to TRBD1 (5 bases). Germline V gene data show CDR1 as KGHSH and CDR2 as LQKENI. Trimming left V 2 bases short and J 2 bases short, with 15 bases between. The length of the CDR3 is 16 residues. The CDR3 DNA reads TGTGCCAGCTCACCATGGGACCCACAGGTAAACACTGAAGCTTTCTTT. Its translation is CASSPWDPQVNTEAFF.

The V gene is TRBV28, the J gene TRBJ1-2, with D possibly being TRBD1 (5 bases). V was cut by 4 bases and J by 1 base, with 16 bases left in between. Germline V gene lookup returns CDR1 MDHEN and CDR2 SYDVKM. The CDR3 runs 16 residues. CDR3 nucleotides: TGTGCCAGCAGTTCCGACCGGGACGGCCATAACTATGGCTACACCTTC. Amino acids: CASSSDRDGHNYGYTF.

This sequence joins TRBV27 and TRBJ2-1; weak D call: TRBD2 (6 bases). Trimming stripped 3 bases from V and 9 bases from J, with 21 bases between. Germline V lookup: CDR1 MNHEY, CDR2 SMNVEV (reference sequence). The CDR3 consists of 16 residues. The DNA for the CDR3 is TGTGCCAGCAGTTTTATCCCCTCGGGAGAGGAGACTGAGCAGTTCTTC. This sequence encodes CASSFIPSGEETEQFF.

The chain recombines TRBV10-3 with TRBJ2-7; TRBD2 agrees at 7 bases. The germline V gene encodes CDR1 ENHRY and CDR2 SYGVKD. The length of the CDR3 is 13 residues. Trimming removed 7 bases from V and 1 base from J; junction bases left unmatched: 4. The CDR3 region is CAITQRDSYEQYF. The CDR3 DNA reads TGTGCCATCACCCAGCGGGATTCCTACGAGCAGTACTTC.

The V gene is TRBV7-9, the J gene TRBJ1-2; D uncertain. CDR1 is SEHNR, CDR2 FQNEAQ, per germline (reference sequence). The V end was cut by 6 bases, the J end by 6 bases, with 11 bases between. This CDR3 is built from 12 residues. The DNA for the CDR3 is TGTGCCAGCAGGGAACGCGACCATGGCTACACCTTC. It translates to CASRERDHGYTF.

The J gene is TRBJ2-7, the V gene TRBV9, with 8 nucleotides matching TRBD2. CDR3 length equals 15 residues. Unmatched junction bases numbered 9, after V lost 3 bases and J lost 4 bases. The germline V gene has CDR1 SGDLS and CDR2 YYNGEE. The CDR3, as DNA: TGTGCCAGCAGCGCCAGCGGGGGAGTGGGGTACGAGCAGTACTTC. Translated: CASSASGGVGYEQYF.

This chain joins TRBV7-6 and TRBJ2-1; 7 nucleotides match TRBD2. V lost 1 base to trimming and J lost 12 bases; unmatched junction nucleotides: 6. In germline, CDR1 is SGHVS, CDR2 FNYEAQ. The CDR3 extends over 13 amino acids. DNA for the CDR3: TGTGCCAGCAGCTTAGGCGGGAGAACGTGGCAGTTCTTC. Amino acid sequence: CASSLGGRTWQFF. The variable domain in full, completed from reference TRBV7-6 and TRBJ2-1, reads GAGVSQSPRYKVTKRGQDVALRCDPISGHVSLYWYRQALGQGPEFLTYFNYEAQQDKSGLPNDRFSAERPEGSISTLTIQRTEQRDSAMYRCASSLGGRTWQFFGPGTRLTVL.

V and J are TRBV7-6 and TRBJ2-7, with D tentatively TRBD2 (5 bases). The germline V and J ends were trimmed by 2 bases and 5 bases, with 13 bases remaining between them. CDR1 SGHVS and CDR2 FNYEAQ come from the germline V gene. The CDR3 totals 14 residues. The CDR3 coding sequence is TGTGCCAGCAGCTTAATCGGGCGGGTTCACGAGCAGTACTTC. Encoded protein: CASSLIGRVHEQYF.

This sequence joins TRBV6-6 and TRBJ2-3; D remains unclear. The germline V gene encodes CDR1 MNHNY and CDR2 SVGAGI (reference sequence). The CDR3 is 16 amino acids. Trimming took 2 bases from V and 1 from J, leaving 13 bases between them. The CDR3 bases are TGTGCCAGCAGTTACCGGGCTAGTCCAGGCACAGATACGCAGTATTTT. Translating it yields CASSYRASPGTDTQYF.

This clone was detected a few times. V gene TRBV6-5 combines with J gene TRBJ2-5; D might be TRBD2 (5 bases). This CDR3 comprises 14 residues. CDR1 MNHEY and CDR2 SVGAGI come from the germline V gene. The V end lost 8 bases, the J end lost 0 bases, and 13 bases lay between the germline ends. Here the CDR3 DNA reads TGTGCCAGCTCTTGGCGGGCGTACCAAGAGACCCAGTACTTC. Translating it yields CASSWRAYQETQYF.

The chain combines TRBV5-4 with TRBJ2-7; TRBD2 agrees at 11 bases. Losses at the gene ends were 2 bases for V and 0 bases for J; bases not matched to a gene: 4. This CDR3 has 16 residues. Germline assignment: CDR1 SGHNT and CDR2 YYREEE (reference sequence). CDR3 sequence (DNA): TGTGCCAGCAGCTTTTCTAGCGGGAGGACCTCCTACGAGCAGTACTTC. Its protein product is CASSFSSGRTSYEQYF.

A remark on this clone: The same CDR3 arises from other DNA sequences in this sample as well. CDR3 bases: TGCGCCAGCAGCTTGGCCCTAGCGGGAGAGGGTGAGCAGTTCTTC. Residues: CASSLALAGEGEQFF. This chain links TRBV5-1 with TRBJ2-1, with 10 bases fitting TRBD2. This CDR3 region has 15 residues. V was pared by 0 bases and J by 9 bases, with 6 bases of the junction left unmatched. The V gene's germline CDR1 is SGHRS and CDR2 YFSETQ.

The J gene is TRBJ2-3, the V gene TRBV7-6, with D perhaps assigned TRBD1 or TRBD2 (5 bases each). V lost 3 bases, J lost 1 base, and 8 bases lay in between. Germline V gives CDR1 SGHVS, CDR2 FNYEAQ. The CDR3 is 14 residues long. The CDR3 here is CASSFGAGTDTQYF. DNA of the CDR3: TGTGCCAGCAGCTTCGGGGCGGGCACAGATACGCAGTATTTT.

The chain has TRBV27 and TRBJ2-7, with D tentatively TRBD2 (6 bases). V was shortened by 5 bases and J by 4 bases, with 15 bases between the two germline ends. Germline V gives CDR1 MNHEY, CDR2 SMNVEV (reference sequence). The CDR3 has 14 amino acids. The CDR3 sequence is CASSPTGLIYEQYF. DNA of the CDR3: TGTGCCAGCAGTCCAACGGGACTGATATACGAGCAGTACTTC.

This clone was recorded once. The chain joins TRBV27 to TRBJ2-7, with a weak D call TRBD2 (6 bases). The germline V gene encodes CDR1 MNHEY and CDR2 SMNVEV (reference sequence). CDR3 length: 13 residues. The germline V and J ends were trimmed by 4 bases and 3 bases, with 10 bases remaining between them. The CDR3 nucleotides are TGTGCCAGCAGTTACGGGGAGGACTACGAGCAGTACTTC. It is translated as CASSYGEDYEQYF.

V is TRBV14 and J is TRBJ1-2; 7 bases map to TRBD1. Trimming at V came to 1 base and at J to 4 bases, leaving 6 bases not matched to a gene. CDR1 and CDR2 (germline): SGHDN, FVKESK. The CDR3 extends over 15 amino acids. CDR3 in DNA: TGTGCCAGCAGCCAAGTCGACAGGGATATCTATGGCTACACCTTC. Translated, it gives CASSQVDRDIYGYTF.

The rearrangement joins TRBV5-6 to TRBJ2-5; D is undetermined. This CDR3 spans 13 amino acids. The ends were cut back, 0 bases at V and 5 bases at J, with 8 bases in the middle. Germline CDR1 and CDR2: SGHDT and YYEEEE. This chain's CDR3 is CASSLVFDETQYF. The CDR3 DNA reads TGTGCCAGCAGCTTGGTATTTGATGAGACCCAGTACTTC.

J is TRBJ2-1 and V is TRBV4-1; 9 bases are shared with TRBD2. Germline trimming cut 1 base from V and 6 bases from J; bases unmatched to any gene: 16. Germline CDR1 is MGHRA and CDR2 is YSYEKL. This CDR3 has 19 amino acids. The CDR3 sequence is CASSQGLEAGGPLINEQFF. The CDR3 bases are TGCGCCAGCAGCCAAGGACTAGAGGCGGGAGGGCCCCTTATCAATGAGCAGTTCTTC.

This chain links TRBV7-6 with TRBJ2-1, with D possibly matching TRBD2 (5 bases). Germline lookup yields CDR1 SGHVS and CDR2 FNYEAQ. The ends were cut back, 5 bases at V and 1 base at J, with 12 bases in the middle. The CDR3 runs 15 residues. CDR3 nucleotides: TGTGCCAGCAGCCATCCAACTAGGTCCTACAATGAGCAGTTCTTC. Its translation: CASSHPTRSYNEQFF.

J is TRBJ1-1 and V is TRBV7-6; D possibly corresponds to TRBD1 (6 bases). Germline CDR1 reads SGHVS; CDR2 reads FNYEAQ. The V end lost 2 bases, the J end lost 2 bases, and 18 bases lay between the germline ends. There are 17 residues in the CDR3. The CDR3 sequence: CASSLLFNGGPNTEAFF. The DNA for the CDR3 is TGTGCCAGCAGCTTATTATTTAACGGGGGCCCAAACACTGAAGCTTTCTTT.

The chain uses TRBV29-1 and TRBJ2-1; 8 nucleotides line up with TRBD1. The CDR3 totals 14 residues. J gave up 2 bases and V 4 bases, and 4 bases lay outside the gene matches. The germline CDR1 and CDR2 sequences are SQVTM and ANQGSEA. The CDR3 region is CSVAGTGTYNEQFF. The CDR3 DNA sequence: TGCAGCGTTGCCGGGACAGGAACCTACAATGAGCAGTTCTTC.

This chain's CDR3 is CASSESRETQYF. CDR3 sequence (DNA): TGCGCCAGCAGTGAGTCGCGAGAGACCCAGTACTTC. The chain couples TRBV10-2 to TRBJ2-5; D is unresolved. Germline V gene data show CDR1 as WSHSY and CDR2 as SAAADI. The CDR3 runs to 12 residues. V was cut by 0 bases and J by 4 bases, with 3 bases left in between.

In DNA form, the CDR3 reads TGTGCCACCAGCAGAGATTTAAGTATCTTTACGACTAATGAAAAACTGTTTTTT. As protein: CATSRDLSIFTTNEKLFF. This chain connects TRBV15 to TRBJ1-4; no definite D call. The CDR3 contains 18 residues. The germline V and J ends were trimmed by 0 bases and 2 bases, with 16 bases remaining between them. CDR1 LNHNV and CDR2 YYDKDF come from the germline V gene (reference sequence). The variable domain in full, with the rest retrieved from reference TRBV15 and TRBJ1-4, is DAMVIQNPRYQVTQFGKPVTLSCSQTLNHNVMYWYQQKSSQAPKLLFHYYDKDFNNEADTPDNFQSRRPNTSFCFLDIRSPGLGDTAMYLCATSRDLSIFTTNEKLFFGSGTQLSVL.

The V and J genes are TRBV2 and TRBJ2-6; no clear D. The V gene lost 8 bases and the J gene lost 0 bases, with 20 bases spanning the gap. The CDR3 has 18 amino acids. Germline assignment: CDR1 SNHLY and CDR2 FYNNEI. The CDR3 DNA follows: TGTGCCAGCTCCACGAGTGCCGACTCCTCCTCTGGGGCCAACGTCCTGACTTTC. Translation gives CASSTSADSSSGANVLTF.

This clone was seen a single time. The chain links TRBV18 to TRBJ2-1, with D maybe TRBD2 (5 bases). CDR1 and CDR2 from the germline V gene are KGHSH and LQKENI. Between the trimmed V and J ends, which lost 0 bases and 5 bases, there was a span of 8 bases. This CDR3 has 14 residues. The CDR3 protein is CASSPPIGNNEQFF. The DNA for the CDR3 is TGTGCCAGCTCACCACCGATCGGGAACAATGAGCAGTTCTTC.

V usage is TRBV28 and J usage is TRBJ2-7, with a possible D match to TRBD2 (5 bases). CDR1 and CDR2 (germline): MDHEN, SYDVKM. V dropped 6 bases and J dropped 2 bases, with 14 bases sitting between them. The CDR3 totals 14 residues. The CDR3 DNA reads as TGTGCCAGCAGCACTAGGAGAGGCCCCTACGAGCAGTACTTC. Translation gives CASSTRRGPYEQYF.

J is TRBJ2-1 and V is TRBV16, with D possibly TRBD1 on 5 matching bases. CDR1 and CDR2 from the germline V gene are KGHSY and FQNENV. This CDR3 is built from 14 residues. Between the trimmed V and J ends, which lost 2 bases and 4 bases, there was a span of 9 bases. The CDR3 sequence: CASSQTSGYNEQFF. The DNA for the CDR3 is TGTGCCAGCAGCCAAACCTCAGGGTACAATGAGCAGTTCTTC.